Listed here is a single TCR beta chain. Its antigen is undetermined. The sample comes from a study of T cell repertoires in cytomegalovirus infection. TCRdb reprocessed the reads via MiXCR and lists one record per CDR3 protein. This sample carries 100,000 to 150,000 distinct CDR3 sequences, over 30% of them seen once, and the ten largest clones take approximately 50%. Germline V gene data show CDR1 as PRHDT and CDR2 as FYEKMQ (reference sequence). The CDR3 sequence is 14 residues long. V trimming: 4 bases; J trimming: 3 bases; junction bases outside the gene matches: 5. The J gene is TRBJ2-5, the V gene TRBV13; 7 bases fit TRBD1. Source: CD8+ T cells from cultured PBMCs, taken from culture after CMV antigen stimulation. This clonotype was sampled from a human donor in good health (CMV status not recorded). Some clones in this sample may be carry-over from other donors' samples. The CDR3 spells CASSSRTGKETQYF. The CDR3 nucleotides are TGTGCCAGCAGCTCGCGGACAGGCAAAGAGACCCAGTACTTC.